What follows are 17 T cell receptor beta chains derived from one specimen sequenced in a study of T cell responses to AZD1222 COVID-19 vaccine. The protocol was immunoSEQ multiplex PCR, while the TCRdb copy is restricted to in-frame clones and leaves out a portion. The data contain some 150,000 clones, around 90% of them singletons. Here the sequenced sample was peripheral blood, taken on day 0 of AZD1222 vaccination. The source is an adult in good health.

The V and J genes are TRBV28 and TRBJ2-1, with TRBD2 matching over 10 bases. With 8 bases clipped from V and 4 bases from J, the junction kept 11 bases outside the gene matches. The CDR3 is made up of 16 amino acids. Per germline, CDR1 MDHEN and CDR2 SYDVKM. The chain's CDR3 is CASHTPLAGVYNEQFF. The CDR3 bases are TGTGCCAGCCACACCCCCCTAGCGGGAGTTTACAATGAGCAGTTCTTC.

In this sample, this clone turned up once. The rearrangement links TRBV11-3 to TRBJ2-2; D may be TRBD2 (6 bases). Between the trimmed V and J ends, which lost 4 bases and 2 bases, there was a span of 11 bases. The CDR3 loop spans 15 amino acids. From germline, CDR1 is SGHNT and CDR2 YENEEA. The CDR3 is CASSSSGTNTGELFF. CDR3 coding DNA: TGTGCCAGCAGCTCTTCCGGGACTAACACCGGGGAGCTGTTTTTT.

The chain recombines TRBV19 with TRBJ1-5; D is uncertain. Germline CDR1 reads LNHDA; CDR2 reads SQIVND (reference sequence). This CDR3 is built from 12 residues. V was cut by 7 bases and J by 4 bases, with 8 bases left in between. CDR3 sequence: CASIGRNQPQHF. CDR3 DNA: TGTGCCAGTATTGGAAGAAATCAGCCCCAGCATTTT. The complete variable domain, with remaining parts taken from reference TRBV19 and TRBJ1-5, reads DGGITQSPKYLFRKEGQNVTLSCEQNLNHDAMYWYRQDPGQGLRLIYYSQIVNDFQKGDIAEGYSVSREKKESFPLTVTSAQKNPTAFYLCASIGRNQPQHFGDGTRLSIL.

The CDR3 protein is CASSSTANTEAFF. The CDR3 region has the DNA TGTGCCAGTAGTTCAACAGCGAACACTGAAGCTTTCTTT. The chain links TRBV19 to TRBJ1-1; D is unclear. V was trimmed by 5 bases and J by 1 base, leaving 8 bases between them. The germline CDR1 and CDR2 sequences are LNHDA and SQIVND (reference sequence). The CDR3 consists of 13 residues.

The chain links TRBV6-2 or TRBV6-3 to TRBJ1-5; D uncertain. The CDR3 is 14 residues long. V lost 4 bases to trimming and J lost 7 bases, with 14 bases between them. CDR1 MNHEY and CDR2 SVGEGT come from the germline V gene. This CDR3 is CASSSLDRRQPQHF. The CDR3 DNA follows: TGTGCCAGCAGTTCCTTGGACCGAAGACAGCCCCAGCATTTT.

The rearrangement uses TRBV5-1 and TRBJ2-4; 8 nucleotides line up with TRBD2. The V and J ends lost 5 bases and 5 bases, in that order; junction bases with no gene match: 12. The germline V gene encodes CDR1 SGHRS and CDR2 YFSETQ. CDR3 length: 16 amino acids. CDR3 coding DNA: TGCGCCAGCAGGACTTCAGGTAGCGGGATCGAAAACATTCAGTACTTC. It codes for CASRTSGSGIENIQYF. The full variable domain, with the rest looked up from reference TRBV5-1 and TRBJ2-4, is KAGVTQTPRYLIKTRGQQVTLSCSPISGHRSVSWYQQTPGQGLQFLFEYFSETQRNKGNFPGRFSGRQFSNSRSEMNVSTLELGDSALYLCASRTSGSGIENIQYFGAGTRLSVL.

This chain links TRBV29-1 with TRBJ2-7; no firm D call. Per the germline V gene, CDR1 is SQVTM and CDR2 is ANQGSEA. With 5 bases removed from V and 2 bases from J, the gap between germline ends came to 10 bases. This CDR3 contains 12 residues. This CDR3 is CSVTTDTYEQYF. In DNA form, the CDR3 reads TGCAGCGTTACGACTGACACCTACGAGCAGTACTTC.

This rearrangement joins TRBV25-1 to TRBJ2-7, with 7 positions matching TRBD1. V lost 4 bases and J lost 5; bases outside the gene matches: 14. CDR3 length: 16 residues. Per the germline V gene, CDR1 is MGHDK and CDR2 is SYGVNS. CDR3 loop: CASSGADRPFGDEQYF. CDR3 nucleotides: TGTGCCAGCAGTGGAGCGGACAGGCCCTTTGGGGACGAGCAGTACTTC.

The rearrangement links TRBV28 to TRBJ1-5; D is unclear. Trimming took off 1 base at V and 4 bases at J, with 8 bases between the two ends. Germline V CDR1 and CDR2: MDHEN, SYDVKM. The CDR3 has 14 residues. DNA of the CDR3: TGTGCCAGCAGTTTATCGGGTCTAAATCAGCCCCAGCATTTT. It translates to CASSLSGLNQPQHF. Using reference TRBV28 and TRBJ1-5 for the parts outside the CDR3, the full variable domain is DVKVTQSSRYLVKRTGEKVFLECVQDMDHENMFWYRQDPGLGLRLIYFSYDVKMKEKGDIPEGYSVSREKKERFSLILESASTNQTSMYLCASSLSGLNQPQHFGDGTRLSIL.

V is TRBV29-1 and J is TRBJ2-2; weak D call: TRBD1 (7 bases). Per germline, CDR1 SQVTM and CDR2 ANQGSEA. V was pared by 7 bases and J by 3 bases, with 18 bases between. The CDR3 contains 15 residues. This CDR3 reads CSASDRDGDTGELFF. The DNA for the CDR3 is TGCAGCGCTAGCGACAGGGATGGAGACACCGGGGAGCTGTTTTTT.

CDR3 region: CASSLEGVGTSLLGLYEQYF. CDR3 DNA sequence: TGTGCCAGCAGCTTAGAGGGCGTTGGGACTAGCCTCCTCGGGTTGTACGAGCAGTACTTC. The chain combines TRBV11-2 with TRBJ2-7, with TRBD2 matching 9 bases. Per germline, CDR1 SGHAT and CDR2 FQNNGV. The trim removed 0 bases at V and 4 bases at J, leaving 19 bases unmatched. The CDR3 is made up of 20 amino acids.

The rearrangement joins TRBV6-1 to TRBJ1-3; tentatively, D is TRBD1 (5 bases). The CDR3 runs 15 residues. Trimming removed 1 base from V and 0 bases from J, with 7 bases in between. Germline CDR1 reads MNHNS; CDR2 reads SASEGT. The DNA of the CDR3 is TGTGCCAGCAGTGAAGAAACAGGCTCTGGAAACACCATATATTTT. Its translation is CASSEETGSGNTIYF.

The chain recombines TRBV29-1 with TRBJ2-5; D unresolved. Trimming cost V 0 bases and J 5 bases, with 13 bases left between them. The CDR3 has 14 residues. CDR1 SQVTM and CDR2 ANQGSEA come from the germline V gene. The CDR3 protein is CSVEDYRVDETQYF. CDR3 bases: TGCAGCGTTGAAGATTATCGGGTTGACGAGACCCAGTACTTC.

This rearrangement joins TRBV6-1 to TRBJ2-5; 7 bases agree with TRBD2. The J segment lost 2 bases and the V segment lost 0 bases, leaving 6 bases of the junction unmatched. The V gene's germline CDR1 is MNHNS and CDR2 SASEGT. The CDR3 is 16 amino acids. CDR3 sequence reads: CASSEARGGSQETQYF. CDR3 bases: TGTGCCAGCAGTGAAGCAAGGGGCGGGAGTCAAGAGACCCAGTACTTC.

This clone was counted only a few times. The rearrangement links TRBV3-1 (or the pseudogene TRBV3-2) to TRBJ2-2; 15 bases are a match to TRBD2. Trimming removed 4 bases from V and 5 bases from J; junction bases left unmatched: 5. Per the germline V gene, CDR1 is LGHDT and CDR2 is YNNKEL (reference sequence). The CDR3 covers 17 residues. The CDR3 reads CASSLRTSGRATGELFF. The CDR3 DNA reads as TGTGCCAGCAGCCTACGGACTAGCGGGAGGGCTACCGGGGAGCTGTTTTTT.

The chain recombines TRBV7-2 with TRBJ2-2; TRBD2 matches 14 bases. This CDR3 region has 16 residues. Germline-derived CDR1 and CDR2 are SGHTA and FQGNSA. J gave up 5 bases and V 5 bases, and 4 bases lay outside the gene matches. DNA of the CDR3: TGTGCCAGCAGCGCGCGACTAGCGGGGGGGACCGGGGAGCTGTTTTTT. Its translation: CASSARLAGGTGELFF.

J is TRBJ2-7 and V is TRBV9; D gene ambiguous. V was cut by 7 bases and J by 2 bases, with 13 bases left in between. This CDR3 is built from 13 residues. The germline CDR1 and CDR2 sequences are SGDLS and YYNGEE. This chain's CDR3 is CASAEADTYEQYF. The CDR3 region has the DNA TGTGCCAGCGCTGAGGCGGATACCTACGAGCAGTACTTC.